Listed here is a single T cell receptor beta chain. This clonotype has a handful of counts. The antigen this receptor binds is unknown. One base away there is no much larger clone; base qualities are not given. A distance of 13 bases separates the germline ends of V and J, which lose 0 bases and 5 bases respectively. From the cysteine through the phenylalanine, the CDR3 covers 15 amino acids. Only CDR3 DNA remains: 45 bases, in frame from the first base. CDR1 and CDR2, per the germline V gene, are MNHEY and SVGEGT. This sample was included in a study of T cells in Graves' hyperthyroidism and ophthalmopathy (dated by TCRdb to between 2017 and 2020). Looking at the study overall: Peripheral blood was collected at initial diagnosis, before any treatment. TCR V-J signatures able to tell the groups apart were searched for in a discovery cohort of 90 to 100 patients, of whom 43 had Graves' ophthalmopathy and under 65 had stable Graves' hyperthyroidism. Prospective prediction of ophthalmopathy was tested in an independent validation cohort consisting of 18 to 20 hyperthyroidism patients and more than 15 patients who later progressed to ophthalmopathy. The 90 or so discovery patients were randomly split 7:3 into training and test sets. In addition, the study compared T-cell repertoires in thyroid tissue and in blood from a handful of Graves' hyperthyroidism patients. Once sampling was done, hyperthyroidism patients were given methimazole at a starting dose of 30 mg daily, whereas ophthalmopathy patients were given high-dose intravenous methylprednisolone. According to the paper, TCR Vbeta CDR3 sequencing was carried out on over 130 peripheral blood samples, which came from fewer than 50 ophthalmopathy, approximately 78 hyperthyroidism and roughly 17 progressor patients.

Study-level results and caveats: In validation, the model predicted progression to ophthalmopathy a median of roughly 6.2 months before onset, with around 70% sensitivity and 72.22% specificity. No statistical method was used to fix the sample size in advance, and group allocation was not hidden from the investigators. Most expanded thyroid clonotypes (frequency above 0.001) were also detected in blood, suggesting blood repertoires may reflect thyroid immune responses. Ophthalmopathy was separated from stable hyperthyroidism by a 13 V-J signature model, with roughly 88% sensitivity and approximately 81% specificity obtained in cross-validation and 80%/75% obtained in testing.

The TCR beta CDR3 regions were amplified from the RNA transcripts. The first round of RT-PCR for the TCR CDR3 was performed with the HTBI primer set and the Qiagen OneStep RT-PCR kit. Libraries were constructed in a second round of multiplex PCR, after which size selection and purification were performed. Libraries were sequenced paired-end with 100 bp reads on an Illumina HiSeq2000. On the study's bioinformatics: SOAPnuke was used to process the raw data, with reads discarded if the reads contained adapters or uncalled bases, had a mean Phred below 15, or lacked an exact constant-primer or identifier match. High-quality paired reads were merged with COPE v1.2.5, and unique nucleotide sequences were defined as clonotypes. MiTCR v1.1 was used to align clonotypes to the IMGT TRBV, TRBD and TRBJ reference segments. The analysis included only V-J combinations with a frequency above 0.0001, which together covered 99% to 99.2% of the repertoires. The TCS score was defined as the ratio of F50 (clonal expansion) to E x V (chaos), calculated using BLOSUM62-based TCRdist between CDR3 peptides within each V-J. Welch's t-statistics and random forest reduced fewer than 550 V-J features to 13, which were used in a naive Bayes classifier (R e1071). TCRdb applied fastp at Q25 and MiXCR to the public reads, then kept only in-frame beta chains. Every distinct CDR3 protein forms one entry, paired with its most common genes and DNA. The V and J calls reflect TCRdb's pipeline rather than the authors' work. The sample table shows under 800,000 distinct CDR3 sequences, and 11% to 15% are seen once. Roughly a tenth of the sample belongs to the ten largest clones.

A patient counted as having stable Graves' hyperthyroidism if no progression to ophthalmopathy occurred over 18 months of follow-up. Hyperthyroidism patients were newly diagnosed, with disease duration under 2 months, and aged 18 to 65 years. Exclusion was applied to patients with uncontrolled infections, other autoimmune diseases, pregnancy or lactation. Diagnoses were established on the basis of clinical symptoms, serum thyroxine and TRAb, thyroid ultrasound, and orbital computed tomography. PBMCs were separated from roughly 10 ml of fresh peripheral blood using Ficoll-Paque density gradient centrifugation. Total RNA was extracted with Trizol reagent, and quality was checked on an Agilent 2100 Bioanalyzer.

The TCR was taken from a young woman with Graves' hyperthyroidism. Sequenced material: blood. The V and J segments used are TRBV6-2 or TRBV6-3 and TRBJ2-5; the D gene is perhaps TRBD1, from 5 matching bases. The CDR3 reads CASSYSQVGAETQYF. The DNA sequence is TGTGCCAGCAGTTACTCACAGGTCGGAGCGGAGACCCAGTACTTC.